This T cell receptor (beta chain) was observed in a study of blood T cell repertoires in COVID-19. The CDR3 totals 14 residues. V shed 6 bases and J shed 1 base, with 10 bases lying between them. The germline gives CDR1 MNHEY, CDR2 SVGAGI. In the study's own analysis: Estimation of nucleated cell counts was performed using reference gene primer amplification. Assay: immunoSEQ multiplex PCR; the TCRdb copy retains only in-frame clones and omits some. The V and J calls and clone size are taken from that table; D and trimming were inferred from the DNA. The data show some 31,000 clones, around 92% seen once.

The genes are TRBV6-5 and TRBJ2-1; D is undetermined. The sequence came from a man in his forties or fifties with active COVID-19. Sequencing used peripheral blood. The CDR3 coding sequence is TGTGCCAGCAGCTCCCCGAGATCCTACAATGAGCAGTTCTTC. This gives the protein CASSSPRSYNEQFF.